A single sample is the source of the 13 T cell receptor beta chains below, sequenced in a study of glioma-infiltrating T cells. TCR alpha and beta CDR3 regions were amplified from RNA using iRepertoire nested multiplex PCR. Via MiXCR, TCRdb re-called the multiplex PCR reads, giving one row per CDR3 protein. The repertoire holds some 180,000 distinct CDR3 sequences, with around 30% as singletons. The sample comprised glioma tissue, nonneoplastic brain tissue, or PBMCs (not recorded which). The receptor set was obtained from a human donor with low-grade glioma or glioblastoma, undergoing nonglioma brain surgery, or in good health (not recorded which).

On this clonotype itself: At one boundary the junction diverges from the germline segment, which might be a read error. The chain is built from TRBV10-3 and TRBJ2-5; perhaps TRBD1 as D (5 bases). This CDR3 contains 14 residues. CDR1 and CDR2 (germline): ENHRY, SYGVKD. CDR3 loop: CVISVGASQETQYF. Written as DNA, the CDR3 is TGTGTCATCAGTGTAGGGGCTTCGCAAGAGACCCAGTACTTC.

There are many counts of this clonotype. The chain couples TRBV7-9 to TRBJ1-2, with D maybe TRBD1 (5 bases). The CDR3 has 13 residues. Per germline, CDR1 SEHNR and CDR2 FQNEAQ (reference sequence). Trimming stripped 5 bases from V and 6 bases from J, with 13 bases between. The CDR3 DNA sequence: TGTGCCAGCAGCCCGCCGACAGAGAATGGCTACACCTTC. This encodes CASSPPTENGYTF. Combining the CDR3 with reference TRBV7-9 and TRBJ1-2 gives the whole variable domain DTGVSQNPRHKITKRGQNVTFRCDPISEHNRLYWYRQTLGQGPEFLTYFQNEAQLEKSRLLSDRFSAERPKGSFSTLEIQRTEQGDSAMYLCASSPPTENGYTFGSGTRLTVV.

V gene TRBV3-1 combines with J gene TRBJ1-1; D gene ambiguous. The germline gives CDR1 LGHDT, CDR2 YNNKEL (reference sequence). Trimming removed 1 base at V and 3 bases at J, with 18 bases between. The CDR3 totals 17 residues. CDR3 DNA: TGTGCCAGCAGCCAAGTCGCCGCCTTTAAGGGCCACACTGAAGCTTTCTTT. This codes for CASSQVAAFKGHTEAFF. The full variable domain, completed using reference TRBV3-1 and TRBJ1-1, is DTAVSQTPKYLVTQMGNDKSIKCEQNLGHDTMYWYKQDSKKFLKIMFSYNNKELIINETVPNRFSPKSPDKAHLNLHINSLELGDSAVYFCASSQVAAFKGHTEAFFGQGTRLTVV.

This clonotype was counted ten times or more. The chain is built from TRBV4-1 and TRBJ2-7; tentatively, D is TRBD2 (5 bases). With 3 bases removed from V and 0 bases from J, the gap between germline ends came to 9 bases. Germline V gives CDR1 MGHRA, CDR2 YSYEKL. This CDR3 has 14 residues. The CDR3 loop is CASSQAAASYEQYF. For the CDR3, the DNA is TGCGCCAGCAGCCAGGCAGCGGCCTCCTACGAGCAGTACTTC.

This clonotype occurred many times. V and J are TRBV18 and TRBJ1-4; TRBD1 is a possible D gene (6 bases). The CDR3 has 14 residues. The germline gives CDR1 KGHSH, CDR2 LQKENI. The ends were cut back, 3 bases at V and 1 base at J, with 6 bases in the middle. CDR3 loop: CASSPDRTNEKLFF. CDR3 nucleotides: TGTGCCAGCTCACCGGACAGAACTAATGAAAAACTGTTTTTT.

Worth noting for this clonotype: This could be a read error, since a much larger clone is one nucleotide away. The chain is built from TRBV2 and TRBJ2-3, with unresolved D. The germline V gene encodes CDR1 SNHLY and CDR2 FYNNEI. Trimming left V 4 bases short and J 1 base short, with 15 bases between. The CDR3 covers 16 residues. The chain's CDR3 is CASSVGLRSGTDTQYF. DNA for the CDR3: TGTGCCAGCAGTGTTGGCCTCCGGAGCGGCACAGATACGCAGTATTTT.

This chain uses TRBV5-4 with TRBJ2-7; TRBD2 aligns across 8 bases. The CDR3 totals 16 residues. Germline V gene lookup returns CDR1 SGHNT and CDR2 YYREEE (reference sequence). After removal of 4 bases from V and 6 bases from J, the junction contained 15 bases not matched to a gene. In DNA, the CDR3 is TGTGCCAGCAGCCGGGCCGGAGCGGGAGTGTTGAGCGAGCAGTACTTC. Its translation is CASSRAGAGVLSEQYF. The whole variable domain, remainder taken from reference TRBV5-4 and TRBJ2-7, is ETGVTQSPTHLIKTRGQQVTLRCSSQSGHNTVSWYQQALGQGPQFIFQYYREEENGRGNFPPRFSGLQFPNYSSELNVNALELDDSALYLCASSRAGAGVLSEQYFGPGTRLTVT.

Points on this clonotype: The junction and the germline gene differ at one end; a read error may be behind it. The CDR3: CAISDPTSGPYNDQFF. The CDR3 coding sequence is TGTGCCATCAGTGATCCGACTAGCGGACCCTACAATGATCAGTTCTTC. V and J are TRBV6-2 or TRBV6-3 and TRBJ2-1, with 9 bases matching TRBD2. The CDR3 loop spans 16 amino acids. In germline, CDR1 is MNHEY, CDR2 SVGEGT.

This clonotype was counted only a few times. The rearrangement links TRBV6-6 to TRBJ2-7; D is uncertain. The CDR3 length is 16 residues. Germline values: CDR1 MNHNY, CDR2 SVGAGI (reference sequence). V was cut by 0 bases and J by 2 bases, with 14 bases left in between. This CDR3 is CASSYSPGTPTYEQYF. DNA for the CDR3: TGTGCCAGCAGTTACTCTCCGGGCACCCCGACCTACGAGCAGTACTTC.

This clonotype has a count of ten or more. V usage is TRBV20-1 and J usage is TRBJ2-3, with 8 bases fitting TRBD2. The germline CDR1 and CDR2 sequences are DFQATT and SNEGSKA (reference sequence). The CDR3 covers 14 residues. J lost 5 bases, V lost 3 bases, and 7 bases had no gene match. The CDR3 here is CSASRREEGDTQYF. The CDR3 DNA reads as TGCAGTGCTAGCAGGCGGGAGGAAGGAGATACGCAGTATTTT.

Only a few counts were recorded for this clonotype. This rearrangement joins TRBV7-9 to TRBJ2-1, with 7 bases lining up with TRBD2. Germline V lookup: CDR1 SEHNR, CDR2 FQNEAQ (reference sequence). This CDR3 has 16 amino acids. Losses at the gene ends were 1 base for V and 7 bases for J; bases not matched to a gene: 10. CDR3 residues: CASSLVGDYATNEQFF. Written as DNA, the CDR3 is TGTGCCAGCAGCTTAGTCGGGGACTACGCCACAAATGAGCAGTTCTTC.

In this sample, this clonotype turned up many times. The V call is TRBV15, the J call TRBJ2-2, with 7 bases fitting TRBD1. This CDR3 region has 17 residues. The germline CDR1 and CDR2 sequences are LNHNV and YYDKDF (reference sequence). V lost 0 bases to trimming and J lost 5 bases; unmatched junction nucleotides: 9. CDR3 nucleotides: TGTGCCACCAGCAGAGATTCGTTGACAGGGAAGACCGGGGAGCTGTTTTTT. Protein sequence: CATSRDSLTGKTGELFF.

This clonotype was counted at least ten times. In nucleotides, the CDR3 is TGTGCCAGCACCACGAACACTGAAGCTTTCTTT. The encoded protein is CASTTNTEAFF. The V call is TRBV2, the J call TRBJ1-1; D unclear. Germline V gene lookup returns CDR1 SNHLY and CDR2 FYNNEI. V lost 7 bases, J lost 1 base, and 4 bases lay in between. The length of the CDR3 is 11 residues.